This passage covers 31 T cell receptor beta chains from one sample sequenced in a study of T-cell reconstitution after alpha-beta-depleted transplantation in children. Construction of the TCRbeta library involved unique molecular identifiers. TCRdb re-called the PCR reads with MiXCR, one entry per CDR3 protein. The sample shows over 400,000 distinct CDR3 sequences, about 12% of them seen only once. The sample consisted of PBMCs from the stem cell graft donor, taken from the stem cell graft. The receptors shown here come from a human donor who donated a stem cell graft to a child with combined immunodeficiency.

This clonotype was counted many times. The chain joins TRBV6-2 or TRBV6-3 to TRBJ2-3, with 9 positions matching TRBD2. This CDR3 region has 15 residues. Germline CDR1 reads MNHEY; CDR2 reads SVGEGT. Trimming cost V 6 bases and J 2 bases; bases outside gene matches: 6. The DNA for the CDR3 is TGTGCCAGCAGAGGACTAGCGAAATCCACAGATACGCAGTATTTT. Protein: CASRGLAKSTDTQYF.

The CDR3: CASSKNVDEQYF. The CDR3 DNA reads TGTGCCAGCAGTAAAAACGTGGACGAGCAGTACTTC. The chain couples TRBV6-2 or TRBV6-3 to TRBJ2-7; D unresolved. Germline V gene data show CDR1 as MNHEY and CDR2 as SVGEGT. The CDR3 totals 12 residues. Trimming stripped 5 bases from V and 5 bases from J, with 10 bases between.

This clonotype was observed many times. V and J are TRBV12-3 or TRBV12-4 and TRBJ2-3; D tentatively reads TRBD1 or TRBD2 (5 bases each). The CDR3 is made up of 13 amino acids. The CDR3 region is CACTGGVTDTQYF. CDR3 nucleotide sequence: TGTGCTTGTACTGGGGGAGTCACAGATACGCAGTATTTT.

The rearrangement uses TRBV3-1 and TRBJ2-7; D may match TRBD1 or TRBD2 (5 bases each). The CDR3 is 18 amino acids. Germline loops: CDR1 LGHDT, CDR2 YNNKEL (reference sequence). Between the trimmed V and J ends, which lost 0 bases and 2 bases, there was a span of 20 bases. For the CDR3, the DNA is TGTGCCAGCAGCCAAGATGTGGGACCTTCAAAACCTACCTACGAGCAGTACTTC. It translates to CASSQDVGPSKPTYEQYF.

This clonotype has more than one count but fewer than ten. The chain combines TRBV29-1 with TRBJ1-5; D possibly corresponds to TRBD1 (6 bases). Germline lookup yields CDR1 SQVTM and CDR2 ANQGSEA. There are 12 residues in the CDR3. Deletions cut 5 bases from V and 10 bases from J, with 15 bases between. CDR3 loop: CSVLGAAAPQHF. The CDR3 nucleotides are TGCAGCGTTCTGGGGGCGGCGGCACCCCAGCATTTT.

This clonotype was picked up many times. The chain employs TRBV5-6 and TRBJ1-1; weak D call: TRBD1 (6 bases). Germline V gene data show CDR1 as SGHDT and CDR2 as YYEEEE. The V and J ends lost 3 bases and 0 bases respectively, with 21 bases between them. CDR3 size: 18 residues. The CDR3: CASSWGAQGVSLNTEAFF. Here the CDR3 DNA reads TGTGCCAGCAGCTGGGGGGCACAAGGGGTATCGCTGAACACTGAAGCTTTCTTT.

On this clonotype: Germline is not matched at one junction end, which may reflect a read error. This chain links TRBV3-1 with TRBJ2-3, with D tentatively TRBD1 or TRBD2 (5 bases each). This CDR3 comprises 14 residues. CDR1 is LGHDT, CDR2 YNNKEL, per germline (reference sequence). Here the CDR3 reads CASSQRGNTVTQYF. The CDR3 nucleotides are TGTGCCAGCAGTCAGAGGGGAAACACAGTTACGCAGTATTTT.

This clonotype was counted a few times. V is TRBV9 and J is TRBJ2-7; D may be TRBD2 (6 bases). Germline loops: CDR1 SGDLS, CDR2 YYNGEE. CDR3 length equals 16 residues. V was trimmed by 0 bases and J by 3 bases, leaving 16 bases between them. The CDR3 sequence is CASSVGLGGRNYEQYF. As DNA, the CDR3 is TGTGCCAGCAGCGTAGGCCTCGGAGGGAGGAACTACGAGCAGTACTTC.

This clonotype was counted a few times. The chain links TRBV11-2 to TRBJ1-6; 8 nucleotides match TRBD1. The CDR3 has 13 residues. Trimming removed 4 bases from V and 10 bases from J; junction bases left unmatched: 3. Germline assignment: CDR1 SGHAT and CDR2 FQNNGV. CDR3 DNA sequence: TGTGCCAGCAGCTATGGACAGGGATCACCCCTCCACTTT. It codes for CASSYGQGSPLHF.

The CDR3 DNA reads TGTGCCACCAGCAGAGATGGGGGCCCCGGTTCCGAGCAGTACTTC. Translating it yields CATSRDGGPGSEQYF. This chain links TRBV15 with TRBJ2-7; maybe TRBD1 (6 bases). The germline V gene has CDR1 LNHNV and CDR2 YYDKDF (reference sequence). CDR3 length: 15 residues. V was trimmed by 0 bases and J by 6 bases, leaving 15 bases between them.

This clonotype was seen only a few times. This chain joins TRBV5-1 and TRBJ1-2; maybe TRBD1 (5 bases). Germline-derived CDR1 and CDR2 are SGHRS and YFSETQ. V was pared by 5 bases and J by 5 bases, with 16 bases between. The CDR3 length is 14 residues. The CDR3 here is CASRIEPRGYGYTF. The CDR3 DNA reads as TGCGCCAGCAGAATTGAACCGAGGGGTTATGGCTACACCTTC.

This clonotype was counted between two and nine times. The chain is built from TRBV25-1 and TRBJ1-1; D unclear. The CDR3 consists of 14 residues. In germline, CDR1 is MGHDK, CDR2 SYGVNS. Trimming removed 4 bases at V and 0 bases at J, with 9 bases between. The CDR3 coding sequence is TGTGCCAGCAGTGTAGTCGGGATGAACACTGAAGCTTTCTTT. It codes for CASSVVGMNTEAFF. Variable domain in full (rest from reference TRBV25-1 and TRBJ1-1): EADIYQTPRYLVIGTGKKITLECSQTMGHDKMYWYQQDPGMELHLIHYSYGVNSTEKGDLSSESTVSRIRTEHFPLTLESARPSHTSQYLCASSVVGMNTEAFFGQGTRLTVV.

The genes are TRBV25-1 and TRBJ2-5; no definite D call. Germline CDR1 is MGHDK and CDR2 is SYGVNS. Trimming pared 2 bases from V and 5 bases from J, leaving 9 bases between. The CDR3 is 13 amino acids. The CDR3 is CASSEQALETQYF. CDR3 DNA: TGTGCCAGCAGTGAACAAGCGCTGGAGACCCAGTACTTC.

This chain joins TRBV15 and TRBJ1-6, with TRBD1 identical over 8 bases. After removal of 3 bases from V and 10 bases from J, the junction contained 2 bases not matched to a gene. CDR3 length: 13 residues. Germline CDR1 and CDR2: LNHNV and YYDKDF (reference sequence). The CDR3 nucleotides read TGTGCCACCAGCAGGACAGGGGCCTCACCCCTCCACTTT. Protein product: CATSRTGASPLHF.

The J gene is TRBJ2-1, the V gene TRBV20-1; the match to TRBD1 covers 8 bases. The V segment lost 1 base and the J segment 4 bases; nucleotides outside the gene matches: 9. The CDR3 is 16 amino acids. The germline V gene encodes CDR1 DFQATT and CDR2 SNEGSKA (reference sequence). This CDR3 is CSARGHPGQVYNEQFF. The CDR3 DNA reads TGCAGTGCTAGAGGTCACCCGGGACAGGTATACAATGAGCAGTTCTTC.

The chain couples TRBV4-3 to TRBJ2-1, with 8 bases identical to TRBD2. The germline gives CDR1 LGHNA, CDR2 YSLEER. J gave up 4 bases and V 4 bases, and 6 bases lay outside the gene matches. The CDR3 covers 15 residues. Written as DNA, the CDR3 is TGCGCCAGCAGCCGTCGGACTAGCTCATACAATGAGCAGTTCTTC. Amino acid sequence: CASSRRTSSYNEQFF.

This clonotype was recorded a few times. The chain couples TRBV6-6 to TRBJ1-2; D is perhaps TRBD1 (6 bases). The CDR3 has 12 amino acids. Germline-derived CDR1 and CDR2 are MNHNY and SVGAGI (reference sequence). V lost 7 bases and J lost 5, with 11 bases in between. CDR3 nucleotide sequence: TGTGCCAGCATGGAACAGGGTTATGGCTACACCTTC. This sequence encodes CASMEQGYGYTF.

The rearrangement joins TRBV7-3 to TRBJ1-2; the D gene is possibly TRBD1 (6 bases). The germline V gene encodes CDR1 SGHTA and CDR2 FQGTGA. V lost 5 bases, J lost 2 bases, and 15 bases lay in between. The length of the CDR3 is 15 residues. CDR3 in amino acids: CASSANGGQNYGYTF. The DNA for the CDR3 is TGTGCCAGCAGCGCAAACGGAGGACAGAACTATGGCTACACCTTC. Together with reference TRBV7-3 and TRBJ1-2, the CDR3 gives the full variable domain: GAGVSQTPSNKVTEKGKYVELRCDPISGHTALYWYRQSLGQGPEFLIYFQGTGAADDSGLPNDRFFAVRPEGSVSTLKIQRTERGDSAVYLCASSANGGQNYGYTFGSGTRLTVV.

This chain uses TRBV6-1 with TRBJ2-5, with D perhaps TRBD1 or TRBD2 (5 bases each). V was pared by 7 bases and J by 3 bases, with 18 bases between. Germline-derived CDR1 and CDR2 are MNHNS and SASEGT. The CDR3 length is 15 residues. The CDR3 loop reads CASTYGAGWEETQYF. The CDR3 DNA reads TGTGCCAGCACCTACGGGGCAGGGTGGGAAGAGACCCAGTACTTC.

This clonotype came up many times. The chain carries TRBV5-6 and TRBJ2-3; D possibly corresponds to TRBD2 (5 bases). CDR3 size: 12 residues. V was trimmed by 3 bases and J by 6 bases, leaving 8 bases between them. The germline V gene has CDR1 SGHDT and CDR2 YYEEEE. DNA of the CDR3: TGTGCCAGCAGCTGGCGGGTGGATACGCAGTATTTT. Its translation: CASSWRVDTQYF.

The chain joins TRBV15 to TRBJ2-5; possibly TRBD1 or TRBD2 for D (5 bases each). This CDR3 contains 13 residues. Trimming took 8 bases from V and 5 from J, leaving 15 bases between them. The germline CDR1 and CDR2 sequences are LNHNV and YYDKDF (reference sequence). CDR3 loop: CATAGTGVETQYF. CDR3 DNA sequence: TGTGCCACCGCCGGGACCGGCGTGGAGACCCAGTACTTC.

The CDR3 sequence: CASSNTGYNEQFF. The CDR3 coding sequence is TGTGCCAGCAGTAATACAGGCTACAATGAGCAGTTCTTC. This rearrangement joins TRBV2 to TRBJ2-1, with D perhaps TRBD1 (5 bases). The germline V gene encodes CDR1 SNHLY and CDR2 FYNNEI. This CDR3 region has 13 residues. V lost 5 bases and J 3 bases, leaving 8 bases between the germline ends.

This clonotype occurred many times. DNA for the CDR3: TGCAGTGCTAGAGATAGGGACAGGGGCAATCAGCCCCAGCATTTT. Translation: CSARDRDRGNQPQHF. V usage is TRBV20-1 and J usage is TRBJ1-5; 9 bases are shared with TRBD1. With V trimmed by 0 bases and J by 2 bases, 2 bases remained unmatched. The CDR3 loop spans 15 amino acids. Germline CDR1 and CDR2: DFQATT and SNEGSKA (reference sequence).

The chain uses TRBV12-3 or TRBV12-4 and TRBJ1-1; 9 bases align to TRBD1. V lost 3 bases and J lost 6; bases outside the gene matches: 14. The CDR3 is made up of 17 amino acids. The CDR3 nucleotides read TGTGCCAGCAGTTTTTCGCTGACAGGGGGTGCGAAGGCTGAAGCTTTCTTT. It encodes CASSFSLTGGAKAEAFF.

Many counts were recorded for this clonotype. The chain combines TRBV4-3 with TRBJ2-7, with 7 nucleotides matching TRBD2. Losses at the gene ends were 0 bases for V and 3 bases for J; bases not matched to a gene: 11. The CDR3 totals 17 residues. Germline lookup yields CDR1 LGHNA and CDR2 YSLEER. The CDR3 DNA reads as TGCGCCAGCAGCCAAGATCGGCTAGCGGATACTTTCTACGAGCAGTACTTC. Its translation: CASSQDRLADTFYEQYF.

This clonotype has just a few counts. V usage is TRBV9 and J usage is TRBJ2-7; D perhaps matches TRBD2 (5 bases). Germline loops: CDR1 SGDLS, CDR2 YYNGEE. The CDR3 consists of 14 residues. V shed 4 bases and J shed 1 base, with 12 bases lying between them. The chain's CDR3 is CASSPEGESYEQYF. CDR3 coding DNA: TGTGCCAGCAGCCCAGAGGGCGAATCCTACGAGCAGTACTTC.

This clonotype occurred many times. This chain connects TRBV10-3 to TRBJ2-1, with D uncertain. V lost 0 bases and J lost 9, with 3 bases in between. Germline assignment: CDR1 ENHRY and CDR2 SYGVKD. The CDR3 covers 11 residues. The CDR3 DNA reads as TGTGCCATCAGTGAGTCCAGTGAGCAGTTCTTC. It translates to CAISESSEQFF.

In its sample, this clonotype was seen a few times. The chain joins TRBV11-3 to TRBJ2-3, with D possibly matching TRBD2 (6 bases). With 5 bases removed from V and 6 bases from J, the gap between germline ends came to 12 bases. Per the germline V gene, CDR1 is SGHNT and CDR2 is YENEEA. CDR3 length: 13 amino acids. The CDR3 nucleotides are TGTGCCAGCAGCCCGAACGGAGGGGATACGCAGTATTTT. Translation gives CASSPNGGDTQYF.

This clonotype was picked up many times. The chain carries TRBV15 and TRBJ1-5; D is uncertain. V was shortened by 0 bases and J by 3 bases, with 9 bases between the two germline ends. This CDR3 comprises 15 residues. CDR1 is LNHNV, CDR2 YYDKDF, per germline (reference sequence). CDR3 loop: CATSRDLGANQPQHF. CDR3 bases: TGTGCCACCAGCAGAGATCTGGGCGCCAATCAGCCCCAGCATTTT.

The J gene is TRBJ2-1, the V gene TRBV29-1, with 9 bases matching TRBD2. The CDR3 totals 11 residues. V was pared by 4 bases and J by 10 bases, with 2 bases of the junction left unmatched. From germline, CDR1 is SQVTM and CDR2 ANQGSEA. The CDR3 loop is CSVVAGGEQFF. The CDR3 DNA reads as TGCAGCGTTGTGGCGGGAGGGGAGCAGTTCTTC.

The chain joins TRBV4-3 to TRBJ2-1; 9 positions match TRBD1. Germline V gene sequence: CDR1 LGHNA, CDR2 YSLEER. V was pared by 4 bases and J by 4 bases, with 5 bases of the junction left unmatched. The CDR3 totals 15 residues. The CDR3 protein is CASSPGTGQYNEQFF. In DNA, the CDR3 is TGCGCCAGCAGCCCCGGGACAGGGCAATACAATGAGCAGTTCTTC.